The 17 T cell receptor beta chains given below trace back to one sample, sequenced in a study of cytomegalovirus exposure and HLA in healthy donors. Clones were sequenced by immunoSEQ multiplex PCR, and TCRdb holds only the in-frame ones, with some missing. Found here are about 60,000 clones, 85% to 95% of them singletons; the top ten hold 7%. The sample was PBMCs. Source of these receptors: a woman in her late teens or twenties in good health and CMV-seropositive.

This clone has just one count. The genes are TRBV5-1 and TRBJ1-3; 7 bases are a match to TRBD1. The trim removed 4 bases at V and 0 bases at J, leaving 7 bases unmatched. The CDR3 has 16 residues. Per the germline V gene, CDR1 is SGHRS and CDR2 is YFSETQ. The CDR3 DNA sequence: TGCGCCAGCAGCCCTCCGACAGGGAGCTCTGGAAACACCATATATTTT. Protein: CASSPPTGSSGNTIYF. The whole variable domain, filled in from reference TRBV5-1 and TRBJ1-3, reads KAGVTQTPRYLIKTRGQQVTLSCSPISGHRSVSWYQQTPGQGLQFLFEYFSETQRNKGNFPGRFSGRQFSNSRSEMNVSTLELGDSALYLCASSPPTGSSGNTIYFGEGSWLTVV.

This clone was recorded once. This sequence joins TRBV28 and TRBJ2-7; 12 bases fit TRBD2. From germline, CDR1 is MDHEN and CDR2 SYDVKM. The V segment lost 8 bases and the J segment 3 bases; nucleotides outside the gene matches: 14. The length of the CDR3 is 17 residues. In DNA form, the CDR3 reads TGTGCCAGCGTTAGTGCTCTAGCGGGAGGGCCCCACTACGAGCAGTACTTC. This sequence encodes CASVSALAGGPHYEQYF.

The CDR3 nucleotides read TGTGCCAGTAAGGGTCCTGGGACAGGGAAGATGAACACTGAAGCTTTCTTT. Amino acid sequence: CASKGPGTGKMNTEAFF. The gene calls are TRBV19 and TRBJ1-1; 9 bases align to TRBD1. CDR1 is LNHDA and CDR2 is SQIVND in the germline V gene (reference sequence). The trim removed 7 bases at V and 0 bases at J, leaving 12 bases unmatched. This CDR3 comprises 17 residues.

This chain connects TRBV28 to TRBJ2-3, with D maybe TRBD2 (6 bases). The CDR3 consists of 15 residues. Per germline, CDR1 MDHEN and CDR2 SYDVKM. With 6 bases removed from V and 0 bases from J, the gap between germline ends came to 13 bases. The CDR3 reads CASSGVGRSTDTQYF. The CDR3 bases are TGTGCCAGCAGCGGGGTCGGGAGAAGCACAGATACGCAGTATTTT.

The gene calls are TRBV15 and TRBJ1-5; 10 bases are shared with TRBD1. CDR3 length: 17 residues. After removal of 0 bases from V and 2 bases from J, the junction contained 4 bases not matched to a gene. The germline CDR1 and CDR2 sequences are LNHNV and YYDKDF (reference sequence). The CDR3 nucleotides are TGTGCCACCAGCAGAGATCTGGGGACAGGGGGCAATCAGCCCCAGCATTTT. Protein product: CATSRDLGTGGNQPQHF.

The chain uses TRBV30 and TRBJ2-3, with 10 bases matching TRBD2. Germline loops: CDR1 GTSNPN, CDR2 SVGIG (reference sequence). V trimming: 0 bases; J trimming: 2 bases; junction bases outside the gene matches: 2. This CDR3 has 15 residues. DNA for the CDR3: TGTGCCTGGAGTGTACTAGCGGGGATCACAGATACGCAGTATTTT. Residues: CAWSVLAGITDTQYF. The complete variable domain, with remaining parts taken from reference TRBV30 and TRBJ2-3, reads SQTIHQWPATLVQPVGSPLSLECTVEGTSNPNLYWYRQAAGRGLQLLFYSVGIGQISSEVPQNLSASRPQDRQFILSSKKLLLSDSGFYLCAWSVLAGITDTQYFGPGTRLTVL.

This sequence joins TRBV6-5 and TRBJ1-1; D is ambiguous. With 0 bases removed from V and 4 bases from J, the gap between germline ends came to 12 bases. Germline values: CDR1 MNHEY, CDR2 SVGAGI. The CDR3 has 15 amino acids. CDR3 region: CASSYSIRRVTEAFF. CDR3 bases: TGTGCCAGCAGTTACTCCATTCGGAGGGTCACTGAAGCTTTCTTT.

The chain joins TRBV29-1 to TRBJ2-2; weak D call: TRBD1 (5 bases). Germline CDR1 SQVTM, CDR2 ANQGSEA. This CDR3 is 14 amino acids long. V was clipped by 4 bases and J by 3 bases, with 12 bases between them. CDR3 residues: CSVVQQADTGELFF. In DNA, the CDR3 is TGCAGCGTTGTTCAACAGGCGGACACCGGGGAGCTGTTTTTT.

DNA for the CDR3: TGCGCCAGTCAAAACCTGGCCGGGACTAGCGGGGCCGAGCAGTACTTC. This translates into CASQNLAGTSGAEQYF. The V and J genes are TRBV5-1 and TRBJ2-7; TRBD2 aligns across 13 bases. Looked up from germline, CDR1 is SGHRS and CDR2 is YFSETQ. V gave up 8 bases and J gave up 6 bases; unmatched junction bases: 14. CDR3 length: 16 residues.

The chain recombines TRBV6-5 with TRBJ2-3; D possibly corresponds to TRBD1 (5 bases). Germline CDR1 MNHEY, CDR2 SVGAGI. With 6 bases removed from V and 1 base from J, the gap between germline ends came to 11 bases. The CDR3 length is 14 residues. The CDR3 loop reads CASREEGGTDTQYF. The CDR3 bases are TGTGCCAGCAGGGAAGAAGGGGGCACAGATACGCAGTATTTT.

The chain carries TRBV6-1 and TRBJ1-5; no clear D. V was cut by 2 bases and J by 2 bases, with 4 bases left in between. Per germline, CDR1 MNHNS and CDR2 SASEGT. The CDR3 is 13 residues long. As DNA, the CDR3 is TGTGCCAGCAGTGAATTCGGCAATCAGCCCCAGCATTTT. It translates to CASSEFGNQPQHF.

The chain uses TRBV9 and TRBJ2-2; 7 nucleotides match TRBD1. The junction had 5 bases not matched to a gene; V was cut back by 0 bases and J by 6 bases. Germline CDR1 reads SGDLS; CDR2 reads YYNGEE. The CDR3 is 15 amino acids. The CDR3 DNA reads TGTGCCAGCAGCGTAGCGAGGGGGCGGGCCGGGGAGCTGTTTTTT. Its protein product is CASSVARGRAGELFF.

This sequence joins TRBV4-2 and TRBJ2-5; D possibly corresponds to TRBD2 (6 bases). This CDR3 has 16 residues. The germline CDR1 and CDR2 sequences are LGHNA and YNFKEQ. The germline V and J ends were trimmed by 0 bases and 2 bases, with 13 bases remaining between them. In DNA, the CDR3 is TGTGCCAGCAGCCAAGATGATTCGGGGGAGCAAGAGACCCAGTACTTC. Translated, it gives CASSQDDSGEQETQYF.

The chain is built from TRBV5-5 and TRBJ1-1; D remains unclear. Trimming cost V 4 bases and J 5 bases, with 18 bases left between them. This CDR3 spans 15 amino acids. Germline V gene sequence: CDR1 SGHKS, CDR2 YYEKEE (reference sequence). The CDR3: CASSRMEAGVTEAFF. CDR3 nucleotides: TGTGCCAGCAGCCGGATGGAGGCAGGAGTAACTGAAGCTTTCTTT. Based on the CDR3 plus reference TRBV5-5 and TRBJ1-1, the full variable domain is DAGVTQSPTHLIKTRGQQVTLRCSPISGHKSVSWYQQVLGQGPQFIFQYYEKEERGRGNFPDRFSARQFPNYSSELNVNALLLGDSALYLCASSRMEAGVTEAFFGQGTRLTVV.

The rearrangement uses TRBV4-2 and TRBJ2-3; TRBD1 matches at 7 bases. The V segment lost 0 bases and the J segment 3 bases; nucleotides outside the gene matches: 3. The CDR3 runs 15 residues. CDR1 is LGHNA and CDR2 is YNFKEQ in the germline V gene. For the CDR3, the DNA is TGTGCCAGCAGCCAAGAGGGCAGGGGGACAGATACGCAGTATTTT. Protein sequence: CASSQEGRGTDTQYF.

The chain joins TRBV6-6 to TRBJ1-2; tentatively, D is TRBD1 (5 bases). Trimming removed 8 bases from V and 8 bases from J, with 18 bases in between. The CDR3 has 13 amino acids. Per germline, CDR1 MNHNY and CDR2 SVGAGI (reference sequence). CDR3 DNA sequence: TGTGCCAGCCGGCCGCTTGGGGCCAACGGCTACACCTTC. It encodes CASRPLGANGYTF.

The chain joins TRBV6-6 to TRBJ2-7; 9 bases map to TRBD1. This CDR3 region has 15 residues. The trim removed 2 bases at V and 4 bases at J, leaving 6 bases unmatched. CDR1 MNHNY and CDR2 SVGAGI come from the germline V gene (reference sequence). The CDR3 DNA reads as TGTGCCAGCAGTTACACGGGACAGGGAGGGTACGAGCAGTACTTC. It codes for CASSYTGQGGYEQYF.